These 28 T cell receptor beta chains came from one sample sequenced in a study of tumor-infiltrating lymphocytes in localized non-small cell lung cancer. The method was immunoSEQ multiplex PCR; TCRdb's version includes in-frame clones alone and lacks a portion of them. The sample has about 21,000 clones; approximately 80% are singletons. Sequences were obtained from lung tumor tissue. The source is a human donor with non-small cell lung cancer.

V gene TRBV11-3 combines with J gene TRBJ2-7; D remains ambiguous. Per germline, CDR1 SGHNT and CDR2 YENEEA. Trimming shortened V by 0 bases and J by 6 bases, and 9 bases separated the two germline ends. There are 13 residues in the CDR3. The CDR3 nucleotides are TGTGCCAGCAGCTTAGATGCCATTTCCGAGCAGTACTTC. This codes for CASSLDAISEQYF. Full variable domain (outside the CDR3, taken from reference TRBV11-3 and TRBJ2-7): EAGVVQSPRYKIIEKKQPVAFWCNPISGHNTLYWYLQNLGQGPELLIRYENEEAVDDSQLPKDRFSAERLKGVDSTLKIQPAELGDSAVYLCASSLDAISEQYFGPGTRLTVT.

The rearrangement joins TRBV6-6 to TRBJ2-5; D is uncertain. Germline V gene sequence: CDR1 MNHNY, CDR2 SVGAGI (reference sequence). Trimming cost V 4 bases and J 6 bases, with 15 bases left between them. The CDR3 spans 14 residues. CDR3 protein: CASSFAGSAKTQYF. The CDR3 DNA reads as TGTGCCAGCAGTTTTGCAGGTTCTGCAAAGACCCAGTACTTC.

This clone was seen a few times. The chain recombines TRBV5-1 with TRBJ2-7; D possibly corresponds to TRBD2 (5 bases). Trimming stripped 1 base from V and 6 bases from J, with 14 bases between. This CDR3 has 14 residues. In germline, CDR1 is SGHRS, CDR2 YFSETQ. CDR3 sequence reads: CASSLSVTSGEQYF. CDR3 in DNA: TGCGCCAGCAGCTTGAGTGTGACCAGCGGCGAGCAGTACTTC.

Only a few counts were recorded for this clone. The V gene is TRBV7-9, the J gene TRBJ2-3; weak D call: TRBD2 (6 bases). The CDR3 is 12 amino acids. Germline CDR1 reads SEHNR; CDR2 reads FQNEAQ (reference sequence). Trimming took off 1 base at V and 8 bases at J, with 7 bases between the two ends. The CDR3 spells CASSLVGGTQYF. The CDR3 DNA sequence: TGTGCCAGCAGCTTAGTCGGGGGTACGCAGTATTTT.

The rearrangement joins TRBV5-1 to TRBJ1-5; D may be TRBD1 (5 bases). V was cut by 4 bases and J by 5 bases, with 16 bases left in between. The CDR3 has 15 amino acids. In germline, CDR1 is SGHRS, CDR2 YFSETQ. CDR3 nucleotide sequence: TGCGCCAGCAGCCTCGGGACTGGGACCCATCAGCCCCAGCATTTT. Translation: CASSLGTGTHQPQHF.

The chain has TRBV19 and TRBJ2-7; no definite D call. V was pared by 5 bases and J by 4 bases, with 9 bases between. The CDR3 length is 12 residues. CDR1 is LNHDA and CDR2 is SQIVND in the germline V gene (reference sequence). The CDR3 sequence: CASSLTTYEQYF. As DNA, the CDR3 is TGTGCCAGTAGTTTAACAACGTACGAGCAGTACTTC.

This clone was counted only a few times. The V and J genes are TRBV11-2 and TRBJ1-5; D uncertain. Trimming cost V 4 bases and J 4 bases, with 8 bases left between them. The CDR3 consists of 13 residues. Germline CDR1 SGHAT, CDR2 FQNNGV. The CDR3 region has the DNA TGTGCCAGCAGCTCCACGGGTAATCAGCCCCAGCATTTT. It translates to CASSSTGNQPQHF.

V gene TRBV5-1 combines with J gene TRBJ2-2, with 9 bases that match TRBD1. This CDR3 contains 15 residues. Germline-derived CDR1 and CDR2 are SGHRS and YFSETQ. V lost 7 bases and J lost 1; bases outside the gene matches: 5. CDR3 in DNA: TGCGCCAGCGAACGGACAGGGGTGAACACCGGGGAGCTGTTTTTT. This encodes CASERTGVNTGELFF.

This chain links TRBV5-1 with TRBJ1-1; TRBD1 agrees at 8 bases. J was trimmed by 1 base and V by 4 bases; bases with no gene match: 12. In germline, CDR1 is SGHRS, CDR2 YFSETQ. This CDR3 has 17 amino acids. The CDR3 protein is CASSVTTGGWGNTEAFF. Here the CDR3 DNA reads TGCGCCAGCAGCGTTACTACAGGGGGATGGGGGAACACTGAAGCTTTCTTT.

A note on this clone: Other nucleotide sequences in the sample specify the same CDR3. The CDR3 nucleotides read TGCGCCAGCAGCTCCCGGGGGCAGCAGAACACTGAAGCTTTCTTT. As protein: CASSSRGQQNTEAFF. V gene TRBV5-1 combines with J gene TRBJ1-1, with D maybe TRBD1 (6 bases). Deletions cut 3 bases from V and 1 base from J, with 13 bases between. Germline V gives CDR1 SGHRS, CDR2 YFSETQ. This CDR3 is built from 15 residues. The full variable domain, rest sourced from reference TRBV5-1 and TRBJ1-1, is KAGVTQTPRYLIKTRGQQVTLSCSPISGHRSVSWYQQTPGQGLQFLFEYFSETQRNKGNFPGRFSGRQFSNSRSEMNVSTLELGDSALYLCASSSRGQQNTEAFFGQGTRLTVV.

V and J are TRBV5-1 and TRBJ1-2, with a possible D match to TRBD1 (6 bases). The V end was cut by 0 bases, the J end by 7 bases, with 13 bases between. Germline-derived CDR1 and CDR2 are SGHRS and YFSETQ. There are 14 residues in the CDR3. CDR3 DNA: TGCGCCAGCAGCTTGGGGCAGGGGTTGAGTGGCTACACCTTC. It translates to CASSLGQGLSGYTF.

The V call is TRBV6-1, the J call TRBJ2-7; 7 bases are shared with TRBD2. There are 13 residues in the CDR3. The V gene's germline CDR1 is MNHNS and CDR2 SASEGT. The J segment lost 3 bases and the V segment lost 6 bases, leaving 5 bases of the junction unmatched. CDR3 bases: TGTGCCAGCAGGGCTAGCGGAAACTACGAGCAGTACTTC. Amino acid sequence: CASRASGNYEQYF.

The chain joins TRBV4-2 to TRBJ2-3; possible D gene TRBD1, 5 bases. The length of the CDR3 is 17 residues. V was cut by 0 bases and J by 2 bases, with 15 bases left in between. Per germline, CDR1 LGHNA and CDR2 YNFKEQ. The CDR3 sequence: CASSQDFRDRNTDTQYF. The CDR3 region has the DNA TGTGCCAGCAGCCAAGATTTCAGGGATCGGAACACAGATACGCAGTATTTT.

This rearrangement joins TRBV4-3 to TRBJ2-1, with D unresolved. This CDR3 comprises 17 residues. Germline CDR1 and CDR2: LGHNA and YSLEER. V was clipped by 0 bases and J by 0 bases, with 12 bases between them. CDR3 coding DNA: TGCGCCAGCAGCCAAGATGGTAGGGATCCCTCCTACAATGAGCAGTTCTTC. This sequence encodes CASSQDGRDPSYNEQFF.

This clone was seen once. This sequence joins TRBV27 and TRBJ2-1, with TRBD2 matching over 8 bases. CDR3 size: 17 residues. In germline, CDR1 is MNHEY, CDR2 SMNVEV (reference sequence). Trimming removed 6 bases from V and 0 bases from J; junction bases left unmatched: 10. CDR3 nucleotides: TGTGCCAGCAGGCCGGGGGGGACTCCAAGCTCCTACAATGAGCAGTTCTTC. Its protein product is CASRPGGTPSSYNEQFF.

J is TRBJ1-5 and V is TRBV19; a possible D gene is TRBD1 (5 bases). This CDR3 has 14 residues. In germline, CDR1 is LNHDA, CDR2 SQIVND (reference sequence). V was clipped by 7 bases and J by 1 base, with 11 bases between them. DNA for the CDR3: TGTGCCAGTATGGCCTGGGGGAGCAATCAGCCCCAGCATTTT. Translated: CASMAWGSNQPQHF.

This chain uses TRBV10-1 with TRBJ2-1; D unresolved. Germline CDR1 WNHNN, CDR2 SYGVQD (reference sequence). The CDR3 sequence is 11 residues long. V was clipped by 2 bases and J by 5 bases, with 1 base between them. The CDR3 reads CASSENNEQFF. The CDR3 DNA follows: TGCGCCAGCAGTGAGAACAATGAGCAGTTCTTC.

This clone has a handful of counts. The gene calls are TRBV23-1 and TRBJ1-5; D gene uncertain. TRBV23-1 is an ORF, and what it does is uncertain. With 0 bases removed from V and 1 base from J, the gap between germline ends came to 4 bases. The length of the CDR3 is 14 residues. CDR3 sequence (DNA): TGCGCCAGCAGTCAATCTGGCAGCAATCAGCCCCAGCATTTT. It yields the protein CASSQSGSNQPQHF.

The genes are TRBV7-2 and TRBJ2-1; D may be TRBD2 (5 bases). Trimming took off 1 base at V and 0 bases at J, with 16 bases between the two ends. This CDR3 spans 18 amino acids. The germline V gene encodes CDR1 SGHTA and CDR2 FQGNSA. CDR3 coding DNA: TGTGCCAGCAGCTTAGGAGGGTGGCGGGCCCCCTCCTACAATGAGCAGTTCTTC. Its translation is CASSLGGWRAPSYNEQFF.

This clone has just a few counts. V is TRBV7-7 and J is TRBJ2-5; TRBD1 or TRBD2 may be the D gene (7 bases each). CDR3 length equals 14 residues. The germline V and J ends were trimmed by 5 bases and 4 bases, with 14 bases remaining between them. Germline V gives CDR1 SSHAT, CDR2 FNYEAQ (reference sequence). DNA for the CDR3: TGTGCCAGCAGCCAGGGGGGGGTTACAGAGACCCAGTACTTC. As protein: CASSQGGVTETQYF.

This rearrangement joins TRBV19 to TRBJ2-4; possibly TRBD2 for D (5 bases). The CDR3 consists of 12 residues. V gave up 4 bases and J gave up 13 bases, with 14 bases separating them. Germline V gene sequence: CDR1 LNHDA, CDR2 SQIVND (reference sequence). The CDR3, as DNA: TGTGCCAGTAGTACCGGGGTCGTAGGGCAGTACTTC. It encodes CASSTGVVGQYF.

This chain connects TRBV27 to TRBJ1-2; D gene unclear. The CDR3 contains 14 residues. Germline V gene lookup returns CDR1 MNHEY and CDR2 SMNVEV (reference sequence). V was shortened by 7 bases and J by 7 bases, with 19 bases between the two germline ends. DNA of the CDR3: TGTGCCAGCACCCGAGGAGGGTCGTCGGGTGGCTACACCTTC. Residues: CASTRGGSSGGYTF.

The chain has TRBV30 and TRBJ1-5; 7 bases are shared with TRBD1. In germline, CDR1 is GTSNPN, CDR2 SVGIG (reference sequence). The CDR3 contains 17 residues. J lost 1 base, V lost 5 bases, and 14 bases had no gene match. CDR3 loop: CAWGGPTGTGSNQPQHF. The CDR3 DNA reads TGTGCCTGGGGTGGACCGACAGGGACCGGGAGCAATCAGCCCCAGCATTTT.

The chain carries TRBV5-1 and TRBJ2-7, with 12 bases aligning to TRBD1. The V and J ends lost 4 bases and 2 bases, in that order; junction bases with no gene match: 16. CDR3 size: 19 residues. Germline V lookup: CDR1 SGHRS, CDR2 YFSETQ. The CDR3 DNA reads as TGCGCCAGCAGCCAAGGGACAGGGGGCAATTTTAGGGGTGCCTACGAGCAGTACTTC. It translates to CASSQGTGGNFRGAYEQYF. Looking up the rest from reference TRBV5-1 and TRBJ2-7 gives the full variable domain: KAGVTQTPRYLIKTRGQQVTLSCSPISGHRSVSWYQQTPGQGLQFLFEYFSETQRNKGNFPGRFSGRQFSNSRSEMNVSTLELGDSALYLCASSQGTGGNFRGAYEQYFGPGTRLTVT.

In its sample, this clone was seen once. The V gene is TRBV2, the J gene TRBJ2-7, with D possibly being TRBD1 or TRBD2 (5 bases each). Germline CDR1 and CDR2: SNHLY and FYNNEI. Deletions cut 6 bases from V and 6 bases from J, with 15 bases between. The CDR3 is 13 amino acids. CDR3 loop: CASRHRMRGEQYF. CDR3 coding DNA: TGTGCCAGCAGACACCGAATGAGGGGCGAGCAGTACTTC.

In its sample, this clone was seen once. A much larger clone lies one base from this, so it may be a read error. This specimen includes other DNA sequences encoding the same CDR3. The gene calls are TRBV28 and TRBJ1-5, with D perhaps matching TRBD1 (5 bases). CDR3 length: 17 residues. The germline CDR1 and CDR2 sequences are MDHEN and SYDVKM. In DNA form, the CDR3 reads TGTGCCAGCAGTAAAACGGCAGGGAATGTCGGGAATCAGCCCCAACATTTT. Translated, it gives CASSKTAGNVGNQPQHF.

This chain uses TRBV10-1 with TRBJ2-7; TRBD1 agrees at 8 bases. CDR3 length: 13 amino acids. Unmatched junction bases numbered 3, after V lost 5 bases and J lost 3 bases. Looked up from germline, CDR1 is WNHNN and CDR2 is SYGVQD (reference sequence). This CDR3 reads CASSSGQGYEQYF. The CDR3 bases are TGCGCCAGCAGTTCCGGACAGGGCTACGAGCAGTACTTC.

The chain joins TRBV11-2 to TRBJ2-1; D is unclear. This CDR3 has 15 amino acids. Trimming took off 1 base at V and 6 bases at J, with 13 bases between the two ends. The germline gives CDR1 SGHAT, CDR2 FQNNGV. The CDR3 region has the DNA TGTGCCAGCAGCTTAGGTATCGGGTGGATCAATGAGCAGTTCTTC. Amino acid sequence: CASSLGIGWINEQFF.